The next 15 T cell receptor beta chains were all read from a single sample in a study of regulatory T cells in long-lasting Graves disease. Time point reported: persistent/refractory GD, antithyroid drugs over 5 years with positive TRAb. RNA extracted from PBMCs served as the sequencing template. Libraries of TCR beta came from iRepertoire HTBI primers plus Arm-PCR of CDR3 regions. TCRdb re-analysed the multiplex PCR reads in MiXCR, keeping a single row per CDR3 protein. The sample has roughly 450,000 distinct CDR3 sequences; around 21% are singletons. This specimen was peripheral blood mononuclear cells (PBMCs), taken when the disease was refractory, from a patient treated with antithyroid drugs. These receptors were collected from a female donor with Graves disease.

In this sample, this clonotype turned up many times. The chain couples TRBV27 to TRBJ1-2; D not certain. The germline V gene encodes CDR1 MNHEY and CDR2 SMNVEV (reference sequence). The CDR3 is 14 amino acids. The ends were cut back, 9 bases at V and 4 bases at J, with 18 bases in the middle. The CDR3 protein is CASNRTGLSYGYTF. The CDR3 DNA reads as TGTGCCAGTAATCGGACGGGGTTGAGCTATGGCTACACCTTC.

V is TRBV7-2 and J is TRBJ1-5; perhaps TRBD1 as D (5 bases). Germline-derived CDR1 and CDR2 are SGHTA and FQGNSA. V was shortened by 5 bases and J by 2 bases, with 13 bases between the two germline ends. CDR3 length equals 15 residues. CDR3 sequence reads: CASSPRLGGNQPQHF. The CDR3 DNA follows: TGTGCCAGCAGCCCTCGGCTGGGGGGCAATCAGCCCCAGCATTTT.

The chain has TRBV6-1 and TRBJ2-1; possibly TRBD2 for D (5 bases). The CDR3 runs to 13 residues. Looked up from germline, CDR1 is MNHNS and CDR2 is SASEGT. The V end lost 0 bases, the J end lost 12 bases, and 12 bases lay between the germline ends. This CDR3 is CASSEAQQRGQFF. The CDR3 DNA reads TGTGCCAGCAGTGAAGCGCAACAACGGGGGCAGTTCTTC.

This clonotype has ten or more counts. V usage is TRBV7-3 and J usage is TRBJ2-2; D not certain. V lost 2 bases and J 6 bases, leaving 10 bases between the germline ends. CDR1 SGHTA and CDR2 FQGTGA come from the germline V gene. This CDR3 has 14 amino acids. The CDR3 protein is CASSLVAVPGELFF. The CDR3 DNA is TGTGCCAGCAGCTTAGTCGCCGTCCCCGGGGAGCTGTTTTTT. The full variable domain, completed using reference TRBV7-3 and TRBJ2-2, is GAGVSQTPSNKVTEKGKYVELRCDPISGHTALYWYRQSLGQGPEFLIYFQGTGAADDSGLPNDRFFAVRPEGSVSTLKIQRTERGDSAVYLCASSLVAVPGELFFGEGSRLTVL.

The chain is built from TRBV20-1 and TRBJ2-7; the D gene could be TRBD1 or TRBD2 (5 bases each). Germline V gene data show CDR1 as DFQATT and CDR2 as SNEGSKA (reference sequence). Trimming pared 5 bases from V and 0 bases from J, leaving 11 bases between. This CDR3 has 13 residues. The CDR3 DNA reads TGCAGTGCTTCCGGGACGGCCTCCTACGAGCAGTACTTC. This codes for CSASGTASYEQYF.

The V call is TRBV4-2, the J call TRBJ2-3, with 7 bases lining up with TRBD2. The CDR3 has 15 amino acids. From germline, CDR1 is LGHNA and CDR2 YNFKEQ. Unmatched junction bases numbered 7, after V lost 5 bases and J lost 2 bases. CDR3 bases: TGTGCCAGCAGCTCCACTAGCGCCTACACAGATACGCAGTATTTT. Translating gives CASSSTSAYTDTQYF.

The chain carries TRBV20-1 and TRBJ2-7; D gene ambiguous. CDR1 is DFQATT and CDR2 is SNEGSKA in the germline V gene (reference sequence). The CDR3 is made up of 13 amino acids. V was cut by 0 bases and J by 6 bases, with 12 bases left in between. CDR3 DNA: TGCAGTGCTAGAGATCGCCATTCGGTCGAGCAGTACTTC. Protein sequence: CSARDRHSVEQYF.

In its sample, this clonotype was seen a few times. The germline gene is not matched at one end of the junction; a read error may be the cause. Here the CDR3 reads CWSLAGETGELFF. CDR3 DNA sequence: TGCTGGTCTCTAGCGGGAGAGACCGGGGAGCTGTTTTTT. The J gene is TRBJ2-2, the V gene TRBV7-9, with 10 bases that match TRBD2. The CDR3 has 13 amino acids. CDR1 and CDR2 (germline): SEHNR, FQNEAQ (reference sequence).

The chain couples TRBV15 to TRBJ2-1, with 7 bases identical to TRBD1. Germline V gene data show CDR1 as LNHNV and CDR2 as YYDKDF (reference sequence). The V and J ends lost 5 bases and 5 bases, in that order; junction bases with no gene match: 6. The CDR3 covers 14 residues. CDR3 DNA: TGTGCCACCAGCGGGGGACAGCCCAACAATGAGCAGTTCTTC. This encodes CATSGGQPNNEQFF.

This clonotype has at least ten counts. The chain uses TRBV6-5 and TRBJ2-5; D could derive from TRBD1 or TRBD2 (5 bases each). CDR3 length: 13 amino acids. V was cut by 2 bases and J by 5 bases, with 9 bases left in between. The V gene's germline CDR1 is MNHEY and CDR2 SVGAGI. The CDR3 sequence: CASSYGDVETQYF. CDR3 nucleotide sequence: TGTGCCAGCAGTTACGGGGACGTGGAGACCCAGTACTTC.

This clonotype has more than one count but fewer than ten. The chain recombines TRBV10-2 with TRBJ1-1, with D possibly TRBD1 on 5 matching bases. Per the germline V gene, CDR1 is WSHSY and CDR2 is SAAADI. The CDR3 loop spans 15 amino acids. V shed 4 bases and J shed 4 bases, with 16 bases lying between them. The chain's CDR3 is CASSVGRQGSTEAFF. The CDR3 nucleotides read TGCGCCAGCAGTGTGGGGCGACAAGGGAGCACTGAAGCTTTCTTT.

Notes on this clonotype: A much bigger clone sits one base away, suggesting this may be a read error. This chain connects TRBV6-1 to TRBJ1-2; possibly TRBD1 for D (5 bases). Germline CDR1 MNHNS, CDR2 SASEGT. V gave up 8 bases and J gave up 7 bases, with 20 bases separating them. The CDR3 contains 14 residues. The DNA of the CDR3 is TGTGCCAGCTTCGTTACGGGGGTTGGCTGTGGCTACACCTTC. Its translation is CASFVTGVGCGYTF.

The table lists this clonotype with many counts. This chain links TRBV30 with TRBJ2-7; D is perhaps TRBD1 or TRBD2 (5 bases each). The CDR3 runs 15 residues. Trimming removed 4 bases at V and 4 bases at J, with 20 bases between. Germline CDR1 is GTSNPN and CDR2 is SVGIG (reference sequence). CDR3: CAWNAIGGSGYEQYF. In DNA form, the CDR3 reads TGTGCCTGGAACGCAATTGGGGGATCAGGTTACGAGCAGTACTTC. The whole variable domain, filled in from reference TRBV30 and TRBJ2-7, reads SQTIHQWPATLVQPVGSPLSLECTVEGTSNPNLYWYRQAAGRGLQLLFYSVGIGQISSEVPQNLSASRPQDRQFILSSKKLLLSDSGFYLCAWNAIGGSGYEQYFGPGTRLTVT.

This clonotype occurred many times. The chain is built from TRBV2 and TRBJ1-2, with 10 bases aligning to TRBD1. The CDR3 extends over 16 amino acids. V lost 4 bases, J lost 5 bases, and 10 bases stayed unmatched. Looked up from germline, CDR1 is SNHLY and CDR2 is FYNNEI. The CDR3 sequence is CASSGRQGAEDYGYTF. The CDR3 region has the DNA TGTGCCAGCAGTGGTCGACAGGGGGCGGAGGATTATGGCTACACCTTC.

Ten or more counts support this clonotype. The chain links TRBV2 to TRBJ2-2, with D tentatively TRBD2 (6 bases). The CDR3 runs 16 residues. The V and J ends lost 6 bases and 0 bases respectively, with 14 bases between them. Germline lookup yields CDR1 SNHLY and CDR2 FYNNEI. The CDR3 DNA follows: TGTGCCAGCAGCCCGAGGAGGGGCACGAACACCGGGGAGCTGTTTTTT. It translates to CASSPRRGTNTGELFF.